The 21 T cell receptor beta chains below all came from one sample that was sequenced in a study of cytomegalovirus exposure and HLA in healthy donors. Primers for the PCR totalled 60 Vbeta and 13 Jbeta. Libraries were prepared by immunoSEQ multiplex PCR; TCRdb keeps only in-frame clonotypes and omits some of them. Counted here are about 160,000 clones, about 80% occurring once; the ten biggest clones make up under 2.5%. The sample was PBMCs. Receptors originate from a man aged 35-49 years in good health and CMV-seronegative.

As to this clone: This CDR3 is also generated by other DNA sequences in the sample. This sequence joins TRBV5-4 and TRBJ2-5; 10 nucleotides match TRBD2. The CDR3 sequence is 16 residues long. Losses at the gene ends were 0 bases for V and 1 base for J; bases not matched to a gene: 3. Germline V gene lookup returns CDR1 SGHNT and CDR2 YYREEE (reference sequence). The CDR3 DNA reads TGTGCCAGCAGCTTGGGAACTAGCGGGATCCAAGAGACCCAGTACTTC. Its translation is CASSLGTSGIQETQYF. The full variable domain, rest sourced from reference TRBV5-4 and TRBJ2-5, is ETGVTQSPTHLIKTRGQQVTLRCSSQSGHNTVSWYQQALGQGPQFIFQYYREEENGRGNFPPRFSGLQFPNYSSELNVNALELDDSALYLCASSLGTSGIQETQYFGPGTRLLVL.

The chain uses TRBV6-5 and TRBJ1-1, with 7 bases fitting TRBD1. After removal of 6 bases from V and 11 bases from J, the junction contained 9 bases not matched to a gene. The V gene's germline CDR1 is MNHEY and CDR2 SVGAGI. The CDR3 covers 12 residues. The CDR3 DNA is TGTGCCAGCAGACAAACCGGGACAGTGGCTTTCTTT. This encodes CASRQTGTVAFF.

This chain links TRBV18 with TRBJ2-3; TRBD2 matches at 12 bases. V was pared by 6 bases and J by 0 bases, with 13 bases of the junction left unmatched. The CDR3 consists of 19 residues. Germline assignment: CDR1 KGHSH and CDR2 LQKENI. The CDR3 loop reads CASSLLSLAGGPSTDTQYF. Here the CDR3 DNA reads TGTGCCAGCTCCCTCCTCAGCCTAGCGGGAGGGCCTAGCACAGATACGCAGTATTTT.

This clone has a handful of counts. The V and J genes are TRBV5-1 and TRBJ2-5; 13 positions agree with TRBD2. The V segment lost 0 bases and the J segment 1 base; nucleotides outside the gene matches: 9. Germline CDR1 reads SGHRS; CDR2 reads YFSETQ. This CDR3 has 19 residues. The DNA of the CDR3 is TGCGCCAGCAGCTTGGTTGGACTAGCGGGAGTAGGAGGCCAAGAGACCCAGTACTTC. Protein sequence: CASSLVGLAGVGGQETQYF.

The J gene is TRBJ2-2, the V gene TRBV5-1; D is possibly TRBD1 (6 bases). V was trimmed by 0 bases and J by 2 bases, leaving 14 bases between them. The CDR3 spans 17 residues. Germline lookup yields CDR1 SGHRS and CDR2 YFSETQ. CDR3 protein: CASSLAIMGANTGELFF. CDR3 nucleotides: TGCGCCAGCAGCTTGGCCATCATGGGGGCCAACACCGGGGAGCTGTTTTTT. Using reference TRBV5-1 and TRBJ2-2 for the parts outside the CDR3, the full variable domain is KAGVTQTPRYLIKTRGQQVTLSCSPISGHRSVSWYQQTPGQGLQFLFEYFSETQRNKGNFPGRFSGRQFSNSRSEMNVSTLELGDSALYLCASSLAIMGANTGELFFGEGSRLTVL.

This sequence joins TRBV25-1 and TRBJ1-2; D not resolved. Germline V gene data show CDR1 as MGHDK and CDR2 as SYGVNS. This CDR3 is built from 11 residues. The ends were cut back, 11 bases at V and 7 bases at J, with 14 bases in the middle. CDR3 DNA: TGTGCCTCTCAGCGACCTTCTGGCTACACCTTC. Its protein product is CASQRPSGYTF.

The rearrangement uses TRBV29-1 and TRBJ2-5; TRBD2 matches at 11 bases. J was trimmed by 2 bases and V by 8 bases; bases with no gene match: 4. Germline V CDR1 and CDR2: SQVTM, ANQGSEA. The CDR3 totals 13 residues. CDR3 DNA sequence: TGCAGCTCCCTAGCGGGAGGTCAAGAGACCCAGTACTTC. As protein: CSSLAGGQETQYF.

V gene TRBV5-1 combines with J gene TRBJ1-6; unclear D gene. Germline V gene lookup returns CDR1 SGHRS and CDR2 YFSETQ. This CDR3 is built from 16 residues. Trimming pared 0 bases from V and 1 base from J, leaving 8 bases between. Written as DNA, the CDR3 is TGCGCCAGCAGCTTGGGGGCAGGATCCTATAATTCACCCCTCCACTTT. It is translated as CASSLGAGSYNSPLHF.

CDR3 in DNA: TGTGCCAGTAGTAGTGGAGACAGGGGAGGCCTCTACGAGCAGTACTTC. It encodes CASSSGDRGGLYEQYF. This rearrangement joins TRBV19 to TRBJ2-7; 8 bases align to TRBD1. J gave up 3 bases and V 4 bases, and 11 bases lay outside the gene matches. The germline gives CDR1 LNHDA, CDR2 SQIVND (reference sequence). The CDR3 runs 16 residues.

Concerning this clone itself: Sequence at one end of the junction differs from germline and may be a read error. The chain recombines TRBV10-3 with TRBJ2-4; D is uncertain. The CDR3 contains 14 residues. The germline V gene has CDR1 ENHRY and CDR2 SYGVKD. CDR3 residues: CAISAVGSKNSQYF. The CDR3 DNA reads as TGTGCCATCAGTGCCGTAGGCTCCAAAAACAGTCAGTACTTC.

This rearrangement joins TRBV28 to TRBJ2-1; 9 bases align to TRBD2. V dropped 11 bases and J dropped 6; count of bases not matched to a gene: 14. CDR3 size: 15 residues. Germline V gene lookup returns CDR1 MDHEN and CDR2 SYDVKM. CDR3 sequence: CAAEGWLAGINEQFF. The DNA for the CDR3 is TGTGCCGCTGAGGGTTGGCTAGCGGGAATCAATGAGCAGTTCTTC.

This sequence joins TRBV6-1 and TRBJ2-1, with TRBD2 matching 11 bases. V was pared by 8 bases and J by 10 bases, with 13 bases of the junction left unmatched. Germline loops: CDR1 MNHNS, CDR2 SASEGT. The CDR3 runs to 15 residues. DNA of the CDR3: TGTGCCAGCTGGGTGGGGGCTAGCGGGAGGAGCGAGCAGTTCTTC. Translating gives CASWVGASGRSEQFF.

The CDR3 nucleotides are TGTGCCAGCAGGATGGACAGGGGGCAGGGCTATGGCTACACCTTC. Its protein is CASRMDRGQGYGYTF. V is TRBV27 and J is TRBJ1-2; TRBD1 aligns across 11 bases. There are 15 residues in the CDR3. Germline-derived CDR1 and CDR2 are MNHEY and SMNVEV (reference sequence). Trimming took 6 bases from V and 4 from J; bases not matched to a gene: 7.

The chain employs TRBV9 and TRBJ1-6; the D gene is possibly TRBD1 (5 bases). CDR1 is SGDLS and CDR2 is YYNGEE in the germline V gene. This CDR3 spans 14 amino acids. Trimming left V 7 bases short and J 7 bases short, with 15 bases between. The CDR3 DNA sequence: TGTGCCAGCTCCTCGGGACTGATAAATTCACCCCTCCACTTT. Its protein product is CASSSGLINSPLHF.

V and J are TRBV5-1 and TRBJ2-2; 8 bases are a match to TRBD2. The CDR3 length is 17 residues. The trim removed 0 bases at V and 5 bases at J, leaving 9 bases unmatched. In germline, CDR1 is SGHRS, CDR2 YFSETQ. As DNA, the CDR3 is TGCGCCAGCAGCTTGGGGGGTAGCGGGGTGGGGACCGGGGAGCTGTTTTTT. Translation: CASSLGGSGVGTGELFF.

The chain employs TRBV2 and TRBJ2-5, with D perhaps matching TRBD1 (6 bases). Germline V gene data show CDR1 as SNHLY and CDR2 as FYNNEI. The CDR3 loop spans 15 amino acids. V lost 7 bases and J 5 bases, leaving 20 bases between the germline ends. This CDR3 reads CASTGGQGPGETQYF. CDR3 nucleotides: TGTGCCAGCACTGGGGGCCAGGGACCGGGGGAGACCCAGTACTTC.

This chain joins TRBV6-1 and TRBJ2-7; TRBD1 might be the D (5 bases). The CDR3 covers 11 residues. Looked up from germline, CDR1 is MNHNS and CDR2 is SASEGT. The V end lost 4 bases, the J end lost 4 bases, and 5 bases lay between the germline ends. CDR3 bases: TGTGCCAGCAGTGCAGGGTACGAGCAGTACTTC. Its translation: CASSAGYEQYF.

The rearrangement joins TRBV7-2 to TRBJ2-2, with D perhaps matching TRBD2 (5 bases). The CDR3 spans 14 residues. Trimming cost V 5 bases and J 7 bases, with 14 bases left between them. Germline CDR1 is SGHTA and CDR2 is FQGNSA. Here the CDR3 reads CASSLRGVIGELFF. The CDR3 bases are TGTGCCAGCAGCCTCCGGGGAGTTATCGGGGAGCTGTTTTTT.

This clone was detected once. This sequence joins TRBV6-6 and TRBJ2-3; D ambiguous. V lost 6 bases, J lost 4 bases, and 5 bases lay in between. This CDR3 contains 11 residues. Germline CDR1 and CDR2: MNHNY and SVGAGI (reference sequence). The CDR3 spells CASRFADTQYF. The CDR3 nucleotides are TGTGCCAGCAGGTTCGCAGATACGCAGTATTTT.

The J gene is TRBJ1-6, the V gene TRBV5-1, with D tentatively TRBD1 (5 bases). The CDR3 extends over 14 amino acids. The germline gives CDR1 SGHRS, CDR2 YFSETQ. Trimming removed 2 bases from V and 7 bases from J, with 10 bases in between. The CDR3 DNA reads as TGCGCCAGCAGCTTCGAGACAGTAAATTCACCCCTCCACTTT. This encodes CASSFETVNSPLHF.

The V gene is TRBV29-1, the J gene TRBJ1-5; D remains unclear. CDR3 size: 15 residues. Trimming removed 3 bases from V and 0 bases from J, with 12 bases in between. Looked up from germline, CDR1 is SQVTM and CDR2 is ANQGSEA. CDR3 coding DNA: TGCAGCGTTGACCGGACCGACTATAGCAATCAGCCCCAGCATTTT. Encoded protein: CSVDRTDYSNQPQHF. The full variable domain, in which reference TRBV29-1 and TRBJ1-5 provide the parts outside the CDR3, is SAVISQKPSRDICQRGTSLTIQCQVDSQVTMMFWYRQQPGQSLTLIATANQGSEATYESGFVIDKFPISRPNLTFSTLTVSNMSPEDSSIYLCSVDRTDYSNQPQHFGDGTRLSIL.